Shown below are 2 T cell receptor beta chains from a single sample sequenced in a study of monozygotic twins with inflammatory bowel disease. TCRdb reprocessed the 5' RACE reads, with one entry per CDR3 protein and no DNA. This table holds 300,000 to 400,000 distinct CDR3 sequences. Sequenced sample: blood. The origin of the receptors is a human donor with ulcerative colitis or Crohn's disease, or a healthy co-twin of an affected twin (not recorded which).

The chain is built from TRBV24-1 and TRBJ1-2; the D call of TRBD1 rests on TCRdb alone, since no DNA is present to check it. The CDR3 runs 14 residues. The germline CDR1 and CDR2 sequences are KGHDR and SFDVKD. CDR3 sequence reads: CATSDSGGRKGYTF.

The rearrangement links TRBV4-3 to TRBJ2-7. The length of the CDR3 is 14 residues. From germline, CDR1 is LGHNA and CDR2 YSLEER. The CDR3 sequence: CASSQDLGYYEQYF.